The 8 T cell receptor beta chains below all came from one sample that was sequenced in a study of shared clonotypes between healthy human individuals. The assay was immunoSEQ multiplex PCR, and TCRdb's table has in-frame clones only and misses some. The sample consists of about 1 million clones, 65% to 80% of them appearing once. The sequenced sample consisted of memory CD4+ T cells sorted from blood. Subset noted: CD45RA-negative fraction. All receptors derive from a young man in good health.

The CDR3 is CASSPPGGAVNTEAFF. The CDR3, as DNA: TGTGCCAGCAGTCCACCAGGGGGCGCGGTGAACACTGAAGCTTTCTTT. This sequence joins TRBV28 and TRBJ1-1; 8 bases align to TRBD1. The CDR3 is made up of 16 amino acids. The germline V gene has CDR1 MDHEN and CDR2 SYDVKM. Germline trimming cut 5 bases from V and 0 bases from J; bases unmatched to any gene: 8.

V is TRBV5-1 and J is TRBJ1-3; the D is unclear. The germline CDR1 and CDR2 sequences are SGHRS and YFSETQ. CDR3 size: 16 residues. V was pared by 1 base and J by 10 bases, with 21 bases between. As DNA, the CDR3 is TGCGCCAGCAGCTTGCGGGCGGATGCCGAGGCGTCGACCATATATTTT. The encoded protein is CASSLRADAEASTIYF. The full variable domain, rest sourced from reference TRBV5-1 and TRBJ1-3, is KAGVTQTPRYLIKTRGQQVTLSCSPISGHRSVSWYQQTPGQGLQFLFEYFSETQRNKGNFPGRFSGRQFSNSRSEMNVSTLELGDSALYLCASSLRADAEASTIYFGEGSWLTVV.

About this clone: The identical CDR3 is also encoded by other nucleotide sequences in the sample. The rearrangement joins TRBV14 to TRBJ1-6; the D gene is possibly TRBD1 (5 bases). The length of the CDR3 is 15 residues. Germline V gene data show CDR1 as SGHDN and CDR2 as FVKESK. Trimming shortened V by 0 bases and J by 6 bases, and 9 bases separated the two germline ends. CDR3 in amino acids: CASSQDRGGNSPLHF. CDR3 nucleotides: TGTGCCAGCAGCCAAGATCGGGGGGGTAATTCACCCCTCCACTTT.

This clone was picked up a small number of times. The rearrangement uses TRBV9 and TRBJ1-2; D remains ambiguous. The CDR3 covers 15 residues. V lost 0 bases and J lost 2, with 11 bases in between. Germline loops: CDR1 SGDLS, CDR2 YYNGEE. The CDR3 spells CASSVGPRENYGYTF. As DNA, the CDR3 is TGTGCCAGCAGCGTAGGACCCCGGGAGAACTATGGCTACACCTTC.

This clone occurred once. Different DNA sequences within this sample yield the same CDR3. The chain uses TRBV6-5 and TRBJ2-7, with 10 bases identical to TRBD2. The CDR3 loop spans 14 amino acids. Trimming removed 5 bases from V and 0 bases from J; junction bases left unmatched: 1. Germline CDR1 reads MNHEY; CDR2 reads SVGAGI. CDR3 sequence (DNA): TGTGCCAGCAGTAGGACTAGCGGCTCCTACGAGCAGTACTTC. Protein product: CASSRTSGSYEQYF.

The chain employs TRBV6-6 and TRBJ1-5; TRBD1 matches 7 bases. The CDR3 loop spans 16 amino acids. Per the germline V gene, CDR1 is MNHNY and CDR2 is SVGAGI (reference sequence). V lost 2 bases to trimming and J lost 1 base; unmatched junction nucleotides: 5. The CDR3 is CASSYPVTGSNQPQHF. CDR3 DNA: TGTGCCAGCAGTTACCCCGTGACAGGGAGCAATCAGCCCCAGCATTTT.

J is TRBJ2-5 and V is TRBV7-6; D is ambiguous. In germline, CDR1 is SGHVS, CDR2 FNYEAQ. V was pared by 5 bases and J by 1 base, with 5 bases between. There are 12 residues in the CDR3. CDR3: CASSAPQETQYF. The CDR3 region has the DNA TGTGCCAGCAGCGCGCCCCAAGAGACCCAGTACTTC.

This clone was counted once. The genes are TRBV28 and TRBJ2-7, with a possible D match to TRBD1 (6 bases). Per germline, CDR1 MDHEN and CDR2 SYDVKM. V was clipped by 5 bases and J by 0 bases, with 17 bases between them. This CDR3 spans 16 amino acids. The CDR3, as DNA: TGTGCCAGCAGTGGATGGACAGTTACTCACTCCTACGAGCAGTACTTC. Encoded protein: CASSGWTVTHSYEQYF.